The clone carrying this TCR beta chain has a handful of counts. Its matching antigen is unknown. This specimen comes from a study of T cells after yellow fever vaccination. About the study: Fractions containing few cells were prepared with SMART-Seq v4 Ultra Low Input. General study findings and limits: Booster sampling recovered most clones from primary vaccination (approximately 97% CD4, roughly 90% CD8).

UMIs and a universal primer site were added when TCR cDNA was made by 5'RACE template switching. In TCRdb, the 5' RACE reads were re-called with MiXCR into one record per CDR3 protein. The sample lists hundreds of thousands of distinct CDR3 sequences, approximately 13% occurring once. The CDR3 runs 14 residues. Germline V gene sequence: CDR1 SGHTA, CDR2 FQGNSA. Losses at the gene ends were 8 bases for V and 2 bases for J; bases not matched to a gene: 8. The chain carries TRBV7-2 and TRBJ1-2; 7 nucleotides line up with TRBD1. The sample here was CD4+ T cells sorted from PBMCs, taken 15 days after the yellow fever booster vaccination. The receptor was derived from a man younger than 35 who received the YFV17D yellow fever vaccine. The CDR3 spells CASSVVQGNYGYTF. The CDR3, as DNA: TGTGCCAGCTCCGTCGTACAGGGGAACTATGGCTACACCTTC.